A single sample is the source of the 3 T cell receptor beta chains below, sequenced in a study of T cells in Graves' hyperthyroidism and ophthalmopathy. There were TCR beta CDR3 regions amplified from RNA transcripts. An initial round of RT-PCR targeting the TCR CDR3 relied on the HTBI primer set. TCRdb reprocessed the multiplex PCR reads with MiXCR, giving one entry per CDR3 protein. The data contain 540,000 or so distinct CDR3 sequences, roughly 14% of them singletons. What was sequenced was blood. These receptor sequences come from a woman younger than 45 with Graves' hyperthyroidism.

The gene calls are TRBV6-2 or TRBV6-3 and TRBJ1-2; 7 nucleotides align to TRBD1. Germline-derived CDR1 and CDR2 are MNHEY and SVGEGT. The CDR3 is 17 amino acids. Trimming cost V 7 bases and J 0 bases; bases outside gene matches: 14. The CDR3 region is CASTTTGTAFTNYGYTF. The CDR3 coding sequence is TGTGCCAGCACCACAACCGGGACAGCTTTCACTAACTATGGCTACACCTTC.

In this sample, this clonotype turned up many times. The chain carries TRBV3-1 and TRBJ2-5; 11 positions agree with TRBD2. This CDR3 contains 19 residues. Germline loops: CDR1 LGHDT, CDR2 YNNKEL (reference sequence). The J segment lost 1 base and the V segment lost 3 bases, leaving 13 bases of the junction unmatched. The CDR3 reads CASSHPRVRTSGFQETQYF. CDR3 nucleotides: TGTGCCAGCAGCCACCCAAGGGTCAGGACTAGCGGGTTCCAAGAGACCCAGTACTTC.

The CDR3 region is CASSRDKGNEKLFF. The CDR3 nucleotides read TGCGCCAGCAGCCGCGACAAGGGGAACGAAAAACTGTTTTTT. The J gene is TRBJ1-4, the V gene TRBV5-1; maybe TRBD1 (5 bases). The CDR3 contains 14 residues. Per germline, CDR1 SGHRS and CDR2 YFSETQ. The ends were cut back, 4 bases at V and 8 bases at J, with 15 bases in the middle.